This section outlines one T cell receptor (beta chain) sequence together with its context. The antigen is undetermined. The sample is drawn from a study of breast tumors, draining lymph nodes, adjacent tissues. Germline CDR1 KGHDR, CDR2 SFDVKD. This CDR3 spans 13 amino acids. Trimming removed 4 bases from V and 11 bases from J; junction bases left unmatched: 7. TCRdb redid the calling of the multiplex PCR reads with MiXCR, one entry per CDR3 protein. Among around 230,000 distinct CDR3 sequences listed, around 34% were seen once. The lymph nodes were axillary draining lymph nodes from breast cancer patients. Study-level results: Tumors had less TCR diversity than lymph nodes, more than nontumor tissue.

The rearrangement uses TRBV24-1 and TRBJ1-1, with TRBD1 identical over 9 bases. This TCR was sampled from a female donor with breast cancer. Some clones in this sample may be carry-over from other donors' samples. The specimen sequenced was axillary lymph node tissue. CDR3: CATSESGTGWAFF. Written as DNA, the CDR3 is TGTGCCACCAGTGAGTCCGGGACAGGGTGGGCTTTCTTT.